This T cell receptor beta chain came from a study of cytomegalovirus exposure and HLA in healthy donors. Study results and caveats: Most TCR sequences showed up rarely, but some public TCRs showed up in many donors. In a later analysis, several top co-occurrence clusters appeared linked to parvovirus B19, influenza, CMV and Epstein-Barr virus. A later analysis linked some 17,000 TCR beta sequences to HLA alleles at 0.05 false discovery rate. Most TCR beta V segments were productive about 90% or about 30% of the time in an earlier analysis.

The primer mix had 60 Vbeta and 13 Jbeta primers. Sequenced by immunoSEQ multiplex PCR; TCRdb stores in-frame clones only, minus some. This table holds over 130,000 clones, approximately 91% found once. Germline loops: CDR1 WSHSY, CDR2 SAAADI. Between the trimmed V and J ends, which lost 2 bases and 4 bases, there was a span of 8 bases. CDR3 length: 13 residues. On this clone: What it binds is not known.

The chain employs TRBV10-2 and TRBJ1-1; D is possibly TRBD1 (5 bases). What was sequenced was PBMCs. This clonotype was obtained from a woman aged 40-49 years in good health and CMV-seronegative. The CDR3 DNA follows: TGCGCCAGCAGTGAGGACAGCTTCACTGAAGCTTTCTTT. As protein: CASSEDSFTEAFF.